These T cell receptor beta chains were read from a single sample in a study of PD-L1 blockade in urothelial cancer. Assay: immunoSEQ multiplex PCR; the TCRdb copy retains only in-frame clones and omits some. The table records 100,000 or so clones, roughly 88% of them present only once. The sample here was PBMCs, taken around atezolizumab (anti-PD-L1) treatment. Receptors were obtained from a man aged 45-65 years with urothelial cancer. Both conserved end residues are part of each CDR3.

j_gene	v_gene	CDR3aa
TRBJ1-1	TRBV28	CASSLWGRDLGAFF
TRBJ2-1	TRBV30	CAWRILPGLAGEEFF
TRBJ2-1	TRBV2	CASSEWDRVSEQFF
TRBJ1-1	TRBV2	CASRVGQPMNTEAFF
TRBJ2-1	TRBV19	CASRRLDYNEQFF
TRBJ1-4	TRBV28	CASRKGTKGGRWEKLFF
TRBJ1-3	TRBV11-2	CASSLDRGGNTIYF
TRBJ2-1	TRBV6-5	CASSYANSGIFHEQFF
TRBJ1-6	TRBV11-2	CASSSQGRGNSPLHF
TRBJ2-3	TRBV19	CASSSSGQSTDTQYF
TRBJ2-1	TRBV6-5	CASSFTSGEQFF
TRBJ2-7	TRBV7-6	CASSPSRDRGLYEQYF
TRBJ2-7	TRBV23-1	CASSPQGSGRPEQYF
TRBJ2-2	TRBV5-1	CASSLGVGRASTGELFF
TRBJ1-3	TRBV25-1	CASTAGGGISGNTIYF
TRBJ2-7	TRBV2	CASSLRENVYEQYF
TRBJ2-1	TRBV30	CAWSWGQGNINNEQFF
TRBJ2-1	TRBV11-2	CASSSNRGPTHFF
TRBJ2-7	TRBV29-1	CSVATSGRAYEQYF
TRBJ2-3	TRBV27	CASSVQPGGTDTQYF
TRBJ1-4	TRBV28	CASSQDSASTNEKLFF
TRBJ1-1	TRBV6-5	CASKKRQGKGTEAFF
TRBJ1-2	TRBV7-9	CASSPDPGQGIGYTF
TRBJ1-4	TRBV14	CASSQVFGSGEKLFF
TRBJ2-1	TRBV18	CASSPVLAGAHEQFF
TRBJ2-1	TRBV5-6	CASSLLSGLAVYNEQFF
TRBJ2-7	TRBV6-5	CASQGGKISYEQYF
TRBJ1-2	TRBV28	CASTLLVGGNYGYTF
TRBJ1-5	TRBV28	CASSLWGQNQPQHF